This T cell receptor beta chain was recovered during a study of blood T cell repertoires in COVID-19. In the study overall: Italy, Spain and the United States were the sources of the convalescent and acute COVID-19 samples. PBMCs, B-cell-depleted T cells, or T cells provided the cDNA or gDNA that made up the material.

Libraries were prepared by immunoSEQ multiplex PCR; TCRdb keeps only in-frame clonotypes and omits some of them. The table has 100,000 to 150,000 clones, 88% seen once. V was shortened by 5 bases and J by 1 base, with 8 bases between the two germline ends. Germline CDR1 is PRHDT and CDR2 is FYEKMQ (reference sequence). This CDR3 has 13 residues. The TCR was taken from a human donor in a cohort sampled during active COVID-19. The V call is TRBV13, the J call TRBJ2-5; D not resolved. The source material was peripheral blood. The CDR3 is CASSLRPQETQYF. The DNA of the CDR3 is TGTGCCAGCAGCCTCCGTCCCCAAGAGACCCAGTACTTC.